The rows below give T cell receptor beta chains drawn from one sample of a study of shared T cell receptors in the human thymus. The method was immunoSEQ multiplex PCR; TCRdb's version includes in-frame clones alone and lacks a portion of them. Found here are about 660,000 clones, approximately 89% of them singletons; the top ten hold about 0.0094%. Separately, the same data were catalogued under a study of human thymus T cells.

Sequencing input: thymocytes. The receptors come from a boy in the first two years of life with a congenital heart defect. Each CDR3 is given with its conserved first and last residue. D genes are given only for firm matches. Size is omitted from some rows. Given values are once, few, many or a class for expanded clones.

V gene: TRBV27
J gene: TRBJ2-1
clone size: once
D gene: TRBD1
CDR3 length: 15
CDR3 DNA: TGTGCCAGCAAGGGGACAGGGAGCTCCTACAATGAGCAGTTCTTC
CDR3 protein: CASKGTGSSYNEQFF

V gene: TRBV4-3
J gene: TRBJ2-2
clone size: .
D gene: TRBD1
CDR3 length: 16
CDR3 DNA: TGCGCCAGCAGCCAGGACAGGGAGCGCGACACCGGGGAGCTGTTTTTT
CDR3 protein: CASSQDRERDTGELFF

V gene: TRBV16
J gene: TRBJ2-7
clone size: .
D gene: .
CDR3 length: 16
CDR3 DNA: TGTGCCAGCAGCCAATCTGGGCTAGTGTCGGGAAGCGAGCAGTACTTC
CDR3 protein: CASSQSGLVSGSEQYF

V gene: TRBV7-2
J gene: TRBJ1-5
clone size: .
D gene: TRBD1
CDR3 length: 16
CDR3 DNA: TGTGCCAGCAGCTTAAGGACAGGTAAACGTCATCAGCCCCAGCATTTT
CDR3 protein: CASSLRTGKRHQPQHF

V gene: TRBV10-2
J gene: TRBJ2-1
clone size: .
D gene: TRBD2
CDR3 length: 14
CDR3 DNA: TGCGCCACCCAAACTAGCGGGTCCTACAATGAGCAGTTCTTC
CDR3 protein: CATQTSGSYNEQFF

V gene: TRBV2
J gene: TRBJ1-6
clone size: .
D gene: TRBD1
CDR3 length: 14
CDR3 DNA: TGTGCCAGCGGAGGACAGGGGATAGGTTCACCCCTCCACTTT
CDR3 protein: CASGGQGIGSPLHF

V gene: TRBV6-1
J gene: TRBJ2-5
clone size: .
D gene: .
CDR3 length: 11
CDR3 DNA: TGTGCCAGCAGTGATCGGGAGACCCAGTACTTC
CDR3 protein: CASSDRETQYF

V gene: TRBV7-9
J gene: TRBJ1-1
clone size: .
D gene: TRBD1
CDR3 length: 14
CDR3 DNA: TGTGCCAGCAGCTCAGGGACAGGGGTCACTGAAGCTTTCTTT
CDR3 protein: CASSSGTGVTEAFF

V gene: TRBV15
J gene: TRBJ1-5
clone size: .
D gene: .
CDR3 length: 21
CDR3 DNA: TGTGCCACCAGCAGACCCCATGAGCAGGGTTTAGTCAGGAATAGCAATCAGCCCCAGCATTTT
CDR3 protein: CATSRPHEQGLVRNSNQPQHF

V gene: TRBV28
J gene: TRBJ2-5
clone size: .
D gene: TRBD1
CDR3 length: 15
CDR3 DNA: TGTGCCACTAGAGGGGGCCTTCTTGCCCAAGAGACCCAGTACTTC
CDR3 protein: CATRGGLLAQETQYF

V gene: TRBV7-2
J gene: TRBJ2-3
clone size: few
D gene: TRBD2
CDR3 length: 18
CDR3 DNA: TGTGCCAGCAGCTTAGCGCGCGTAGCGGGGGGGGAGACAGATACGCAGTATTTT
CDR3 protein: CASSLARVAGGETDTQYF

V gene: TRBV6-6
J gene: TRBJ2-3
clone size: .
D gene: .
CDR3 length: 12
CDR3 DNA: TGTGCCAGCAGGGAGGGAACAGATACGCAGTATTTT
CDR3 protein: CASREGTDTQYF

V gene: TRBV5-4
J gene: TRBJ1-1
clone size: .
D gene: .
CDR3 length: 13
CDR3 DNA: TGTGCCAGCAGCGGAGATCTGAACACTGAAGCTTTCTTT
CDR3 protein: CASSGDLNTEAFF

V gene: TRBV4-1
J gene: TRBJ1-5
clone size: .
D gene: .
CDR3 length: 20
CDR3 DNA: TGCGCCAGCAGCCAAGACCCCTCGGGAGGCAGATGGATGGGCAATCAGCCCCAGCATTTT
CDR3 protein: CASSQDPSGGRWMGNQPQHF

V gene: TRBV4-3
J gene: TRBJ2-1
clone size: .
D gene: TRBD2
CDR3 length: 16
CDR3 DNA: TGCGCCAGCAGCCAAGAGGGAGGGACTAGCTACAATGAGCAGTTCTTC
CDR3 protein: CASSQEGGTSYNEQFF

V gene: TRBV15
J gene: TRBJ1-6
clone size: .
D gene: TRBD1
CDR3 length: 15
CDR3 DNA: TGTGCCACCAGCTCACGACAGGGGCGGAATTCCCCCCTCCACTTT
CDR3 protein: CATSSRQGRNSPLHF

V gene: TRBV6-4
J gene: TRBJ2-1
clone size: .
D gene: TRBD2
CDR3 length: 13
CDR3 DNA: TGTGCCAGCAGCGCGGGACTAGCGGGGGAGCAGTTCTTC
CDR3 protein: CASSAGLAGEQFF

V gene: TRBV15
J gene: TRBJ2-7
clone size: .
D gene: TRBD2
CDR3 length: 15
CDR3 DNA: TGTGCCACCAGCAGACCACTAGCGACGTCCTACGAGCAGTACTTC
CDR3 protein: CATSRPLATSYEQYF

V gene: TRBV29-1
J gene: TRBJ2-3
clone size: .
D gene: TRBD2
CDR3 length: 17
CDR3 DNA: TGCAGCGTCTGGGGGACTAGCGGGAGGGGTCCAACGGATACGCAGTATTTT
CDR3 protein: CSVWGTSGRGPTDTQYF

V gene: TRBV10-3
J gene: TRBJ2-7
clone size: .
D gene: .
CDR3 length: 14
CDR3 DNA: TGTGCCATCAGTGAGCGGCAGACTGGGTACGAGCAGTACTTC
CDR3 protein: CAISERQTGYEQYF

V gene: TRBV28
J gene: TRBJ1-1
clone size: .
D gene: TRBD1
CDR3 length: 14
CDR3 DNA: TGTGCCAGCAGTTTATCAGGCCAGGGGGCTGAAGCTTTCTTT
CDR3 protein: CASSLSGQGAEAFF

V gene: TRBV4-3
J gene: TRBJ2-7
clone size: .
D gene: TRBD1
CDR3 length: 16
CDR3 DNA: TGCGCCAGCAGCCAACCCACCGGGACAGGGGAATACGAGCAGTACTTC
CDR3 protein: CASSQPTGTGEYEQYF